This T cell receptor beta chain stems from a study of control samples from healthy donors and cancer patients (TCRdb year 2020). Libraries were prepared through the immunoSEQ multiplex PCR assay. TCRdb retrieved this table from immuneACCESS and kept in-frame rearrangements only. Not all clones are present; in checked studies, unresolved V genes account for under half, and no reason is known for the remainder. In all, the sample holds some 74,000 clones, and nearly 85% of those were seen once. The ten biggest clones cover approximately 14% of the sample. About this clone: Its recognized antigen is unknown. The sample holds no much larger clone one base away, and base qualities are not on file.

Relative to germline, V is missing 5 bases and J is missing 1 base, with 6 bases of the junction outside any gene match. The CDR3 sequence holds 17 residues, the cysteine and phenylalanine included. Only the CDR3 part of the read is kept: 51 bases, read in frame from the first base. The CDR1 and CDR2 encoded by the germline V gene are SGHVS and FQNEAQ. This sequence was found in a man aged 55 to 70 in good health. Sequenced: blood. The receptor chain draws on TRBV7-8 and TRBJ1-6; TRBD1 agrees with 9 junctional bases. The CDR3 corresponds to CASSRGTGQSYNSPLHF. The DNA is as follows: TGTGCCAGCAGCCGAGGGACAGGGCAGTCCTATAATTCACCCCTCCACTTT.